The 6 T cell receptor beta chains below were found in one sample sequenced in a study of blood T cell repertoires in COVID-19. Profiling relied on immunoSEQ multiplex PCR, and the TCRdb table lists in-frame clones only, not all of them. The sample holds around 170,000 clones, more than 70% seen once. Sequenced input: peripheral blood. The receptors here all came from a man aged 18 to 35 with active or convalescent COVID-19.

This rearrangement joins TRBV28 to TRBJ1-2; the match to TRBD1 covers 9 bases. The CDR3 runs 14 residues. Germline V CDR1 and CDR2: MDHEN, SYDVKM. Trimming cost V 6 bases and J 8 bases; bases outside gene matches: 10. CDR3 residues: CASSLTDRGRGYTF. As DNA, the CDR3 is TGTGCCAGCAGCCTGACGGACAGGGGCCGGGGCTACACCTTC.

This chain uses TRBV12-3 or TRBV12-4 with TRBJ2-7; D is uncertain. The CDR3 is 13 amino acids. Trimming left V 8 bases short and J 4 bases short, with 15 bases between. The CDR3 DNA is TGTGCCAGCCGGATTGACAACCTGTACGAGCAGTACTTC. This codes for CASRIDNLYEQYF.

CDR3 sequence: CASSLTGGGSTEAFF. The DNA for the CDR3 is TGTGCCAGCAGCTTAACAGGGGGTGGGAGCACTGAAGCTTTCTTT. The chain combines TRBV7-2 with TRBJ1-1, with TRBD1 matching over 8 bases. V was pared by 2 bases and J by 4 bases, with 6 bases of the junction left unmatched. This CDR3 is built from 15 residues. Germline CDR1 SGHTA, CDR2 FQGNSA.

The chain uses TRBV28 and TRBJ2-7; D possibly corresponds to TRBD1 (5 bases). This CDR3 region has 13 residues. The germline V gene encodes CDR1 MDHEN and CDR2 SYDVKM. The germline V and J ends were trimmed by 1 base and 7 bases, with 11 bases remaining between them. The DNA for the CDR3 is TGTGCCAGCAGTTTATACCGGACAAGTGAGCAGTACTTC. Translating gives CASSLYRTSEQYF.

The chain combines TRBV3-1 (or the pseudogene TRBV3-2) with TRBJ1-4, with TRBD1 identical over 8 bases. Germline CDR1 and CDR2: LGHDT and YNNKEL (reference sequence). The CDR3 spans 15 residues. V lost 4 bases to trimming and J lost 7 bases; unmatched junction nucleotides: 8. CDR3 nucleotides: TGTGCCAGCAGCCTCCGCGGACAGGGCGGTGAAAAACTGTTTTTT. It yields the protein CASSLRGQGGEKLFF.

The chain carries TRBV29-1 and TRBJ2-7, with 7 bases aligning to TRBD2. The CDR3 sequence is 11 residues long. Trimming cost V 6 bases and J 7 bases; bases outside gene matches: 6. Germline V gene sequence: CDR1 SQVTM, CDR2 ANQGSEA. CDR3 DNA sequence: TGCAGCGTGTGGGAGGGCCTGGAGCAGTACTTC. As protein: CSVWEGLEQYF.